The 29 T cell receptor beta chains given below trace back to one sample, sequenced in a study of T cell repertoires and leukemia-associated antigens. TCRdb called the 5' RACE reads again in MiXCR, with one record for every CDR3 protein. The sample consists of approximately 12,000 distinct CDR3 sequences, over 40% of them appearing once. Their specific antigens are unknown. Sequenced sample: CD3+ T cells sorted from blood and cultured. All receptors come from a female donor in good health.

The sample holds one count of this clonotype. V usage is TRBV20-1 and J usage is TRBJ2-3; 10 positions agree with TRBD1. The trim removed 6 bases at V and 4 bases at J, leaving 13 bases unmatched. Germline V gives CDR1 DFQATT, CDR2 SNEGSKA (reference sequence). This CDR3 spans 16 amino acids. CDR3: CSARPAEGQGSDTQYF. The CDR3 DNA follows: TGCAGTGCGCGACCCGCAGAGGGACAGGGGTCAGATACGCAGTATTTT.

Turning to this clonotype: A much larger clone lies one base from this, so it may be a read error. This CDR3 fails to terminate in the conserved phenylalanine or tryptophan, so it likely reflects a read error. The rearrangement links TRBV6-1 to TRBJ1-2; D not resolved. Germline V gene sequence: CDR1 MNHNS, CDR2 SASEGT. Trimming took 1 base from V and 1 from J, leaving 13 bases between them. This CDR3 is built from 16 residues. The CDR3 sequence: CASSEGPATINYGYTS. Written as DNA, the CDR3 is TGTGCCAGCAGTGAAGGACCCGCCACAATTAACTATGGCTACACCTCC.

Sample share makes this clonotype medium-sized. The chain has TRBV5-1 and TRBJ2-7; the D gene is possibly TRBD1 (6 bases). Germline values: CDR1 SGHRS, CDR2 YFSETQ. The CDR3 contains 15 residues. The V end lost 6 bases, the J end lost 1 base, and 17 bases lay between the germline ends. The CDR3 bases are TGCGCCAGCAAGAACAGGGAAGGGGGTTCCTACGAGCAGTACTTC. This codes for CASKNREGGSYEQYF.

This clonotype is labeled medium-sized. The chain employs TRBV4-3 and TRBJ2-5, with D possibly being TRBD1 or TRBD2 (5 bases each). Germline V gene lookup returns CDR1 LGHNA and CDR2 YSLEER. The CDR3 covers 17 residues. V was pared by 1 base and J by 3 bases, with 18 bases between. DNA for the CDR3: TGCGCCAGCAGCCAAGGTTTGGGGACGTTTATAGAAGAGACCCAGTACTTC. Its translation is CASSQGLGTFIEETQYF.

This clonotype has at least ten counts. The gene calls are TRBV7-3 and TRBJ2-7; D is perhaps TRBD1 (5 bases). The V end lost 1 base, the J end lost 2 bases, and 18 bases lay between the germline ends. Germline values: CDR1 SGHTA, CDR2 FQGTGA. This CDR3 has 17 residues. CDR3 amino acids: CASSLMLQGSWTYEQYF. CDR3 DNA: TGTGCCAGCAGCTTAATGCTCCAGGGTAGTTGGACCTACGAGCAGTACTTC.

In this sample, this clonotype turned up many times. The chain has TRBV7-9 and TRBJ2-3; possibly TRBD1 for D (5 bases). V dropped 3 bases and J dropped 0 bases, with 13 bases sitting between them. From germline, CDR1 is SEHNR and CDR2 FQNEAQ (reference sequence). There are 16 residues in the CDR3. CDR3 loop: CASSFTPRESTDTQYF. Here the CDR3 DNA reads TGTGCCAGCAGCTTCACCCCCAGGGAAAGCACAGATACGCAGTATTTT.

This clonotype was seen at least ten times. In DNA form, the CDR3 reads TGTGCCAGCAGCTTGGGGAGGGGTCAAGAGACCCAGTACTTC. Amino acids: CASSLGRGQETQYF. The V gene is TRBV5-4, the J gene TRBJ2-5; possibly TRBD2 for D (6 bases). The CDR3 runs to 14 residues. Looked up from germline, CDR1 is SGHNT and CDR2 is YYREEE (reference sequence). The V gene lost 0 bases and the J gene lost 2 bases, with 8 bases spanning the gap.

The genes are TRBV15 and TRBJ2-7; TRBD1 aligns across 8 bases. The CDR3 has 16 residues. Germline CDR1 is LNHNV and CDR2 is YYDKDF (reference sequence). With 0 bases clipped from V and 3 bases from J, the junction kept 7 bases outside the gene matches. The CDR3 region has the DNA TGTGCCACCAGCAGAGATTTAACCGGGACAGGCTACGAGCAGTACTTC. Amino acid sequence: CATSRDLTGTGYEQYF.

V gene TRBV19 combines with J gene TRBJ2-5; D is uncertain. CDR1 is LNHDA and CDR2 is SQIVND in the germline V gene (reference sequence). The CDR3 is 12 residues long. The germline V and J ends were trimmed by 4 bases and 4 bases, with 7 bases remaining between them. CDR3 coding DNA: TGTGCCAGTAGTAGGGCTGGAGAGACCCAGTACTTC. Amino acids: CASSRAGETQYF.

This clonotype was seen many times. CDR3 DNA: TGTGCCAGCTCACCCGGGCGGGAAGATCAGCCCCAGCATTTT. This translates into CASSPGREDQPQHF. The rearrangement links TRBV18 to TRBJ1-5; no clear D gene. The V gene's germline CDR1 is KGHSH and CDR2 LQKENI. The CDR3 runs to 14 residues. V was trimmed by 3 bases and J by 5 bases, leaving 11 bases between them.

The genes are TRBV20-1 and TRBJ1-5; the D gene is possibly TRBD1 (6 bases). CDR1 is DFQATT, CDR2 SNEGSKA, per germline (reference sequence). The CDR3 is 15 amino acids. V was pared by 5 bases and J by 1 base, with 15 bases between. CDR3 region: CSAARGTSSNQPQHF. The DNA of the CDR3 is TGCAGTGCTGCGCGGGGGACATCGAGCAATCAGCCCCAGCATTTT.

The V gene is TRBV5-1, the J gene TRBJ1-1; possibly TRBD1 for D (6 bases). Trimming cost V 5 bases and J 2 bases, with 13 bases left between them. CDR1 and CDR2 from the germline V gene are SGHRS and YFSETQ. The CDR3 has 14 residues. Written as DNA, the CDR3 is TGCGCCAGCAGAGAAGGGACAACTAACACTGAAGCTTTCTTT. Translating it yields CASREGTTNTEAFF.

This clonotype is medium-sized. The chain uses TRBV9 and TRBJ2-1; 9 positions agree with TRBD2. Germline V gives CDR1 SGDLS, CDR2 YYNGEE. This CDR3 region has 16 residues. The trim removed 3 bases at V and 5 bases at J, leaving 9 bases unmatched. CDR3 in DNA: TGTGCCAGCAGCGCCTACTTAGCGGGAGCTAACAATGAGCAGTTCTTC. The encoded protein is CASSAYLAGANNEQFF.

By share of the sample, this clonotype is medium-sized. This sequence joins TRBV20-1 and TRBJ2-5; D unclear. This CDR3 region has 11 residues. With 2 bases removed from V and 5 bases from J, the gap between germline ends came to 6 bases. Germline V gene data show CDR1 as DFQATT and CDR2 as SNEGSKA (reference sequence). The CDR3 protein is CSARRRETQYF. CDR3 nucleotides: TGCAGTGCTAGAAGGCGGGAGACCCAGTACTTC.

This clonotype was counted a few times. The V gene is TRBV29-1, the J gene TRBJ2-1; D unclear. Germline V gene data show CDR1 as SQVTM and CDR2 as ANQGSEA. The CDR3 totals 15 residues. The germline V and J ends were trimmed by 5 bases and 3 bases, with 17 bases remaining between them. Written as DNA, the CDR3 is TGCAGCGTTATTGGTGAAAATACAAACTACAATGAGCAGTTCTTC. It specifies CSVIGENTNYNEQFF.

This chain connects TRBV12-3 or TRBV12-4 to TRBJ2-5, with D maybe TRBD2 (5 bases). CDR3 size: 16 residues. Trimming removed 1 base at V and 4 bases at J, with 16 bases between. The CDR3 here is CASSLGRVSSTETQYF. In DNA form, the CDR3 reads TGTGCCAGCAGTTTAGGGCGAGTCTCTAGCACAGAGACCCAGTACTTC.

This clonotype was recorded at least ten times. Here the CDR3 reads CASSLLGASNDEQFF. The CDR3 nucleotides are TGTGCCAGCAGCCTCCTTGGCGCTAGCAACGATGAGCAGTTCTTC. The J gene is TRBJ2-1, the V gene TRBV5-6; possibly TRBD2 for D (5 bases). The CDR3 extends over 15 amino acids. Trimming left V 4 bases short and J 8 bases short, with 19 bases between. CDR1 and CDR2 (germline): SGHDT, YYEEEE.

This clonotype was counted ten times or more. The V call is TRBV7-3, the J call TRBJ2-7; the match to TRBD1 covers 8 bases. CDR3 length: 15 residues. The ends lost 0 bases at V and 2 bases at J; junction bases unmatched: 3. CDR1 is SGHTA and CDR2 is FQGTGA in the germline V gene. Here the CDR3 reads CASSLTATGAYEQYF. The CDR3 bases are TGTGCCAGCAGCTTAACCGCGACAGGGGCCTACGAGCAGTACTTC.

V is TRBV12-3 or TRBV12-4 and J is TRBJ2-3, with D perhaps matching TRBD1 (6 bases). The V end was cut by 7 bases, the J end by 14 bases, with 16 bases between. This CDR3 region has 11 residues. The CDR3 is CASMDTGRTYF. CDR3 bases: TGTGCCAGCATGGACACAGGGAGAACGTATTTT.

By sample share, this clonotype is medium-sized. The CDR3 reads CASSDQRGSTDTQYF. The CDR3 coding sequence is TGTGCCAGCAGTGACCAGCGGGGGAGCACAGATACGCAGTATTTT. The chain joins TRBV12-3 or TRBV12-4 to TRBJ2-3; 8 bases fit TRBD2. CDR3 length equals 15 residues. Unmatched junction bases numbered 4, after V lost 5 bases and J lost 0 bases.

The V and J genes are TRBV5-5 and TRBJ2-1; 7 bases are shared with TRBD1. CDR1 is SGHKS and CDR2 is YYEKEE in the germline V gene (reference sequence). The CDR3 length is 13 residues. J was trimmed by 6 bases and V by 4 bases; bases with no gene match: 4. CDR3 DNA: TGTGCCAGCAGCCAAGGGGGCTTCAATGAGCAGTTCTTC. It specifies CASSQGGFNEQFF.

This clonotype was counted between two and nine times. The genes are TRBV4-2 and TRBJ2-7; D gene unclear. The germline V gene encodes CDR1 LGHNA and CDR2 YNFKEQ. V lost 1 base and J 2 bases, leaving 9 bases between the germline ends. This CDR3 has 14 amino acids. The CDR3 loop reads CASSQGDFAYEQYF. In DNA, the CDR3 is TGTGCCAGCAGCCAAGGAGATTTTGCCTACGAGCAGTACTTC.

This chain connects TRBV11-2 to TRBJ2-3, with 9 bases aligning to TRBD2. The length of the CDR3 is 15 residues. CDR1 SGHAT and CDR2 FQNNGV come from the germline V gene. V lost 1 base, J lost 4 bases, and 3 bases stayed unmatched. The CDR3 DNA follows: TGTGCCAGCAGCTTAGGTAGCGGGAGCTCAGATACGCAGTATTTT. As protein: CASSLGSGSSDTQYF.

The chain carries TRBV9 and TRBJ2-1; 11 bases match TRBD2. The length of the CDR3 is 17 residues. The germline gives CDR1 SGDLS, CDR2 YYNGEE. V was clipped by 0 bases and J by 8 bases; unmatched bases: 10. The CDR3 region is CASSVGGGLAEAHEQFF. Written as DNA, the CDR3 is TGTGCCAGCAGCGTAGGCGGGGGACTAGCGGAGGCCCATGAGCAGTTCTTC.

By proportion, this clonotype is medium-sized. The chain is built from TRBV12-3 or TRBV12-4 and TRBJ1-5; D remains ambiguous. The germline V and J ends were trimmed by 6 bases and 3 bases, with 6 bases remaining between them. The CDR3 totals 12 residues. The CDR3 DNA reads TGTGCCAGCAGCTTACCCAATCAGCCCCAGCATTTT. This gives the protein CASSLPNQPQHF.

This clonotype rates as medium-sized. The chain carries TRBV5-1 and TRBJ2-1, with 8 bases aligning to TRBD2. The CDR3 runs to 16 residues. The V segment lost 0 bases and the J segment 2 bases; nucleotides outside the gene matches: 4. Germline V gives CDR1 SGHRS, CDR2 YFSETQ. CDR3 loop: CASSLAGRDTYNEQFF. In nucleotides, the CDR3 is TGCGCCAGCAGCTTGGCCGGGAGGGACACCTACAATGAGCAGTTCTTC.

Many counts were recorded for this clonotype. The chain has TRBV9 and TRBJ2-7; 7 bases align to TRBD1. The trim removed 3 bases at V and 5 bases at J, leaving 5 bases unmatched. CDR1 and CDR2 from the germline V gene are SGDLS and YYNGEE. This CDR3 is 13 amino acids long. The CDR3 DNA sequence: TGTGCCAGCAGCGCGGGACAGACGGACGAGCAGTACTTC. It is translated as CASSAGQTDEQYF.

A few counts support this clonotype. The junction shows a germline mismatch at one end, possibly a read error. This chain links TRBV9 with TRBJ2-5; D is unresolved. This CDR3 comprises 16 residues. The V gene's germline CDR1 is SGDLS and CDR2 YYNGEE. The CDR3 loop is CTSSAVPDGSRGTQYF. Written as DNA, the CDR3 is TGTACCAGCAGCGCAGTCCCGGACGGATCAAGAGGGACCCAGTACTTC.

The sample holds one count of this clonotype. At one boundary the junction diverges from the germline segment, which might be a read error. The rearrangement uses TRBV20-1 and TRBJ1-5; TRBD1 is a possible D gene (5 bases). The CDR3 is 14 residues long. The germline V gene has CDR1 DFQATT and CDR2 SNEGSKA (reference sequence). The CDR3 here is CSAKRGSATQPQRF. The DNA of the CDR3 is TGCAGTGCCAAGCGGGGCTCCGCTACTCAGCCCCAGCGTTTT.